This section outlines one TCR beta chain sequence together with its context. The source of the sample is a study of OX40 agonist ivuxolimab in advanced cancers. Sequencing was performed with immunoSEQ multiplex PCR; in TCRdb, only in-frame clones are kept and a portion is missing. Here the sample spans 45,000 to 60,000 clones, less than 90% being singletons. The V and J ends lost 2 bases and 0 bases respectively, with 9 bases between them. Per the germline V gene, CDR1 is GTSNPN and CDR2 is SVGIG (reference sequence). The CDR3 loop spans 14 amino acids. This sample comprised CD4+ or CD8+ T cells sorted from blood, obtained in a trial of the OX40 agonist ivuxolimab. This receptor was taken from an adult with an advanced solid tumor such as melanoma, head and neck, liver or kidney cancer. V and J are TRBV30 and TRBJ2-3, with D possibly being TRBD2 (6 bases). CDR3 sequence reads: CAWSSAGSTDTQYF. The CDR3 DNA sequence: TGTGCCTGGAGTTCCGCGGGGAGCACAGATACGCAGTATTTT.